The 3 T cell receptor beta chains below come from one sample, sequenced in a study of breast tumors, draining lymph nodes, adjacent tissues. Axillary draining lymph nodes of breast cancer patients supplied the node samples. Via MiXCR, TCRdb re-called the multiplex PCR reads, giving one row per CDR3 protein. The sample yields 70,000 to 85,000 distinct CDR3 sequences, approximately 19% seen once. The sequenced material came from axillary lymph node tissue. The receptors here all came from a female donor with breast cancer. Some clones in this sample may be carry-over from other donors' samples.

The chain links TRBV19 to TRBJ2-4; 7 nucleotides agree with TRBD2. CDR1 and CDR2 (germline): LNHDA, SQIVND (reference sequence). CDR3 length: 17 amino acids. V lost 5 bases and J lost 0; bases outside the gene matches: 10. The CDR3 loop is CASSLKTSLLAKNIQYF. CDR3 bases: TGTGCCAGTAGTTTAAAGACTAGCCTTTTAGCCAAAAACATTCAGTACTTC.

This clonotype was recorded many times. The chain recombines TRBV15 with TRBJ2-3, with 9 bases fitting TRBD2. CDR1 is LNHNV, CDR2 YYDKDF, per germline (reference sequence). This CDR3 has 17 amino acids. The J segment lost 0 bases and the V segment lost 4 bases, leaving 8 bases of the junction unmatched. DNA for the CDR3: TGTGCCACCAGCACCAGGCGACTAGCGGCAAGCACAGATACGCAGTATTTT. It encodes CATSTRRLAASTDTQYF. Supplemented by reference TRBV15 and TRBJ2-3, the full variable domain reads DAMVIQNPRYQVTQFGKPVTLSCSQTLNHNVMYWYQQKSSQAPKLLFHYYDKDFNNEADTPDNFQSRRPNTSFCFLDIRSPGLGDTAMYLCATSTRRLAASTDTQYFGPGTRLTVL.

Worth noting for this clonotype: At one boundary the junction diverges from the germline segment, which might be a read error. The chain is built from TRBV27 and TRBJ2-3, with 10 positions matching TRBD2. CDR1 MNHEY and CDR2 SMNVEV come from the germline V gene (reference sequence). The CDR3 extends over 17 amino acids. The CDR3 region has the DNA TGTGCCAGCAGTTTCTCGGCTAGCGGGGGACGCACAGATACACAGTATTTT. Residues: CASSFSASGGRTDTQYF.